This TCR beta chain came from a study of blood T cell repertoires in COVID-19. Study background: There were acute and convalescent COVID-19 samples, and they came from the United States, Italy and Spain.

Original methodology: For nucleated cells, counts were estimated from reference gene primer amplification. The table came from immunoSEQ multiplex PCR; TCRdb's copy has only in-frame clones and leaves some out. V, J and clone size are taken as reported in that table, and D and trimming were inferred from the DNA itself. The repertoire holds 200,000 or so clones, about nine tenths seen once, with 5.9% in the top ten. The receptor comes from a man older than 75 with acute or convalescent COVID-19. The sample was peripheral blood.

This CDR3 is CASSIGPFNQPQHF. The CDR3 DNA is TGTGCCAGTAGTATTGGCCCTTTCAATCAGCCCCAGCATTTT. The chain links TRBV19 to TRBJ1-5; D not certain. Germline lookup yields CDR1 LNHDA and CDR2 SQIVND (reference sequence). Trimming stripped 3 bases from V and 3 bases from J, with 9 bases between. The CDR3 is made up of 14 amino acids.